The 10 T cell receptor beta chains given below trace back to one sample, sequenced in a study of blood T cells in healthy people across ages. A sample-barcoded 5' primer and a J-beta primer mix were used in a second PCR of roughly 6 to 12 cycles. TCRdb re-called the 5' RACE reads through MiXCR, storing one row per CDR3 protein. The profile covers more than 650,000 distinct CDR3 sequences, with approximately 22% appearing a single time and 22% taken by the ten largest. Sequenced input: blood. These receptors were obtained from a man in his 70s in good health.

This clonotype was seen a handful of times. The rearrangement uses TRBV7-2 and TRBJ1-1; a weak D match, TRBD1 (5 bases). This CDR3 spans 15 amino acids. Looked up from germline, CDR1 is SGHTA and CDR2 is FQGNSA. Between the trimmed V and J ends, which lost 2 bases and 4 bases, there was a span of 14 bases. CDR3 in DNA: TGTGCCAGCAGCTTATTCAGGGACCCGGGCACTGAAGCTTTCTTT. This translates into CASSLFRDPGTEAFF.

This chain uses TRBV7-6 with TRBJ2-3, with 12 bases identical to TRBD2. CDR3 length: 16 residues. CDR1 and CDR2 from the germline V gene are SGHVS and FNYEAQ. The junction had 5 bases not matched to a gene; V was cut back by 5 bases and J by 2 bases. The CDR3 DNA reads as TGTGCCAGCAGCCCTAGCGGGGGGGCAAACACAGATACGCAGTATTTT. It is translated as CASSPSGGANTDTQYF. The full variable domain, completed using reference TRBV7-6 and TRBJ2-3, is GAGVSQSPRYKVTKRGQDVALRCDPISGHVSLYWYRQALGQGPEFLTYFNYEAQQDKSGLPNDRFSAERPEGSISTLTIQRTEQRDSAMYRCASSPSGGANTDTQYFGPGTRLTVL.

The chain is built from TRBV20-1 and TRBJ2-2; TRBD1 matches 10 bases. The CDR3 covers 15 residues. Germline V lookup: CDR1 DFQATT, CDR2 SNEGSKA (reference sequence). V trimming: 6 bases; J trimming: 3 bases; junction bases outside the gene matches: 7. The chain's CDR3 is CSAKTGTGDTGELFF. CDR3 DNA: TGCAGTGCAAAAACCGGGACAGGGGACACCGGGGAGCTGTTTTTT.

In this sample, this clonotype turned up a few times. The chain combines TRBV5-1 with TRBJ2-2, with a tentative D call TRBD1 (5 bases). The germline V gene has CDR1 SGHRS and CDR2 YFSETQ. V lost 4 bases and J lost 2, with 12 bases in between. The CDR3 consists of 15 residues. CDR3 loop: CASSPDDRNTGELFF. Written as DNA, the CDR3 is TGCGCCAGCAGCCCAGACGACAGAAACACCGGGGAGCTGTTTTTT.

The chain couples TRBV12-3 or TRBV12-4 to TRBJ2-5; 10 nucleotides agree with TRBD1. TRBJ2-7 explains the end of the DNA better; the J call may be wrong. This CDR3 contains 13 residues. This CDR3 is CASGRQGANEQYF. The CDR3 DNA sequence: TGTGCCAGCGGGCGACAGGGGGCTAACGAGCAGTACTTC.

This clonotype was seen a handful of times. This chain connects TRBV29-1 to TRBJ1-1; D uncertain. Germline V gene data show CDR1 as SQVTM and CDR2 as ANQGSEA. This CDR3 comprises 11 residues. V shed 3 bases and J shed 3 bases, with 5 bases lying between them. CDR3 DNA sequence: TGCAGCGTTGACTCATACACTGAAGCTTTCTTT. Translated: CSVDSYTEAFF.

For this clonotype: Sequence at one end of the junction differs from germline and may be a read error. The chain combines TRBV20-1 with TRBJ2-5, with D tentatively TRBD2 (5 bases). Germline values: CDR1 DFQATT, CDR2 SNEGSKA (reference sequence). This CDR3 region has 11 residues. The CDR3 is CSAQKREYLFF. For the CDR3, the DNA is TGCAGTGCCCAAAAAAGGGAGTATCTGTTCTTC.

This clonotype was counted a few times. This chain connects TRBV20-1 to TRBJ1-2; D gene ambiguous. The CDR3 consists of 13 residues. The V gene lost 6 bases and the J gene lost 4 bases, with 15 bases spanning the gap. CDR1 is DFQATT, CDR2 SNEGSKA, per germline (reference sequence). The CDR3, as DNA: TGCAGTGCAACCGGATTTGATCTCTATGGCTACACCTTC. Its translation: CSATGFDLYGYTF.

This clonotype occurred a few times. The chain uses TRBV29-1 and TRBJ2-3; no firm D call. Germline lookup yields CDR1 SQVTM and CDR2 ANQGSEA. Trimming took 4 bases from V and 0 from J, leaving 14 bases between them. The CDR3 is 15 residues long. The CDR3 loop reads CSVGVGSRSTDTQYF. The DNA of the CDR3 is TGCAGCGTTGGAGTAGGAAGTCGGAGCACAGATACGCAGTATTTT.

V usage is TRBV7-2 and J usage is TRBJ2-5; D possibly corresponds to TRBD1 (5 bases). The CDR3 extends over 13 amino acids. Per germline, CDR1 SGHTA and CDR2 FQGNSA. V dropped 0 bases and J dropped 6 bases, with 8 bases sitting between them. The CDR3 nucleotides read TGTGCCAGCAGCTTAGCAGGGGTGAAGACCCAGTACTTC. Translating gives CASSLAGVKTQYF.